The 3 T cell receptor beta chains below all came from one sample that was sequenced in a study of radiotherapy plus CTLA-4 blockade in lung cancer. Measured with immunoSEQ multiplex PCR; TCRdb has only the in-frame clones, and not every one. The profile shows 80,000 or so clones, roughly four fifths of them singletons. This specimen was peripheral blood, taken from a patient treated with radiotherapy plus ipilimumab. The receptors originated from a human donor with non-small cell lung cancer who had stable disease on radiotherapy plus ipilimumab.

V usage is TRBV29-1 and J usage is TRBJ2-1; 12 positions match TRBD1. The germline V gene has CDR1 SQVTM and CDR2 ANQGSEA. After removal of 3 bases from V and 8 bases from J, the junction contained 11 bases not matched to a gene. The CDR3 consists of 16 residues. The CDR3 here is CSVESPIGTGGDEQFF. In DNA form, the CDR3 reads TGCAGCGTTGAGTCCCCCATCGGGACAGGGGGCGATGAGCAGTTCTTC.

This chain links TRBV28 with TRBJ1-1; D uncertain. Trimming took 3 bases from V and 7 from J, leaving 15 bases between them. The CDR3 consists of 14 residues. Germline lookup yields CDR1 MDHEN and CDR2 SYDVKM. The CDR3 region is CASSFNSLKIEAFF. The CDR3 DNA reads TGTGCCAGCAGTTTTAACAGTCTTAAGATTGAAGCTTTCTTT. Based on the CDR3 plus reference TRBV28 and TRBJ1-1, the full variable domain is DVKVTQSSRYLVKRTGEKVFLECVQDMDHENMFWYRQDPGLGLRLIYFSYDVKMKEKGDIPEGYSVSREKKERFSLILESASTNQTSMYLCASSFNSLKIEAFFGQGTRLTVV.

This rearrangement joins TRBV30 to TRBJ2-7; D gene ambiguous. V lost 0 bases and J lost 4, with 7 bases in between. The length of the CDR3 is 12 residues. Germline CDR1 GTSNPN, CDR2 SVGIG (reference sequence). The CDR3 sequence is CAWSVRAYEQYF. The DNA of the CDR3 is TGTGCCTGGAGTGTAAGGGCGTACGAGCAGTACTTC.